These 4 T cell receptor beta chains originate from one sample sequenced in a study of blood T cell repertoires in COVID-19. Libraries were prepared by immunoSEQ multiplex PCR; TCRdb keeps only in-frame clonotypes and omits some of them. The repertoire holds about 380,000 clones, with roughly 87% as singletons. Sequenced input: PBMCs or T cells enriched from blood (not recorded which). These TCRs come from a woman aged 30 to 39 who had recovered from COVID-19.

The J gene is TRBJ2-6, the V gene TRBV11-2, with a possible D match to TRBD1 (7 bases). Germline CDR1 and CDR2: SGHAT and FQNNGV. This CDR3 spans 14 amino acids. Deletions cut 8 bases from V and 2 bases from J, with 10 bases between. As DNA, the CDR3 is TGTGCCAGCGCAGGGGGGACTGGGGCCAACGTCCTGACTTTC. It yields the protein CASAGGTGANVLTF. Using reference TRBV11-2 and TRBJ2-6 for the parts outside the CDR3, the full variable domain is EAGVAQSPRYKIIEKRQSVAFWCNPISGHATLYWYQQILGQGPKLLIQFQNNGVVDDSQLPKDRFSAERLKGVDSTLKIQPAKLEDSAVYLCASAGGTGANVLTFGAGSRLTVL.

This sequence joins TRBV18 and TRBJ1-1; D not certain. CDR1 and CDR2 from the germline V gene are KGHSH and LQKENI. There are 14 residues in the CDR3. V was clipped by 0 bases and J by 8 bases, with 13 bases between them. CDR3 loop: CASSPPYLGIEAFF. The CDR3 DNA follows: TGTGCCAGCTCACCACCGTATCTGGGCATAGAAGCTTTCTTT.

The chain links TRBV5-4 to TRBJ2-3; possibly TRBD2 for D (6 bases). This CDR3 spans 19 amino acids. Per the germline V gene, CDR1 is SGHNT and CDR2 is YYREEE (reference sequence). The germline V and J ends were trimmed by 0 bases and 0 bases, with 20 bases remaining between them. CDR3 nucleotides: TGTGCCAGCAGCTTGGGAGTTAGCGGTAACATCCGGAGCACAGATACGCAGTATTTT. Translating it yields CASSLGVSGNIRSTDTQYF.

V and J are TRBV15 and TRBJ2-7, with 7 bases identical to TRBD1. Germline V gene sequence: CDR1 LNHNV, CDR2 YYDKDF (reference sequence). This CDR3 comprises 14 residues. J was trimmed by 3 bases and V by 5 bases; bases with no gene match: 7. DNA for the CDR3: TGTGCCACCAGCGAGCAGGGGGTAAACTACGAGCAGTACTTC. Translated: CATSEQGVNYEQYF.